The entry that follows covers one TCR beta chain sequence. Sequenced by immunoSEQ multiplex PCR; TCRdb stores in-frame clones only, minus some. This table holds 75,000 to 95,000 clones, about 90% found once. This record comes from a study of OX40 agonist ivuxolimab in advanced cancers. Trimming took 5 bases from V and 0 from J, leaving 4 bases between them. The CDR3 is 12 residues long. Germline loops: CDR1 SGHTA, CDR2 FQGNSA. The sequencing used CD4+ or CD8+ T cells sorted from blood, collected in a trial of the OX40 agonist ivuxolimab. The chain links TRBV7-2 to TRBJ2-5; D gene uncertain. This TCR was sampled from an adult with an advanced solid tumor such as melanoma, head and neck, liver or kidney cancer. CDR3 protein: CASSRDQETQYF. The CDR3 DNA follows: TGTGCCAGCAGCCGGGACCAAGAGACCCAGTACTTC.